This TCR beta chain was observed in a study of T cells in Graves' hyperthyroidism and ophthalmopathy. Study conclusions and caveats: Appearing also in blood were most of the thyroid clonotypes expanded above 0.001. Stable hyperthyroidism and ophthalmopathy were separated using 13 V-J signatures.

Note on this clonotype: The antigen remains unidentified.

Diagnoses used clinical symptoms, serum thyroxine and TRAb, thyroid ultrasound and orbital computed tomography. More than 9.5 ml fresh peripheral blood yielded the PBMCs. Amplified TCR beta CDR3 regions derived from RNA transcripts. TCR CDR3 regions were first amplified by RT-PCR with HTBI primers. MiXCR was run by TCRdb on the multiplex PCR reads, yielding one entry per CDR3 protein. Among approximately 350,000 distinct CDR3 sequences listed, 13% to 15% were seen once. From germline, CDR1 is LNHDA and CDR2 SQIVND (reference sequence). Trimming removed 7 bases from V and 3 bases from J; junction bases left unmatched: 7. The CDR3 totals 14 residues.

The sample comprised blood. V is TRBV19 and J is TRBJ2-7; 9 bases match TRBD2. This clonotype was obtained from a woman between 55 and 75 years old with Graves' ophthalmopathy. The CDR3 coding sequence is TGTGCCAGTAATCGGCGGGAGGGAGACTACGAGCAGTACTTC. Amino acids: CASNRREGDYEQYF. Together with reference TRBV19 and TRBJ2-7, the CDR3 gives the full variable domain: DGGITQSPKYLFRKEGQNVTLSCEQNLNHDAMYWYRQDPGQGLRLIYYSQIVNDFQKGDIAEGYSVSREKKESFPLTVTSAQKNPTAFYLCASNRREGDYEQYFGPGTRLTVT.